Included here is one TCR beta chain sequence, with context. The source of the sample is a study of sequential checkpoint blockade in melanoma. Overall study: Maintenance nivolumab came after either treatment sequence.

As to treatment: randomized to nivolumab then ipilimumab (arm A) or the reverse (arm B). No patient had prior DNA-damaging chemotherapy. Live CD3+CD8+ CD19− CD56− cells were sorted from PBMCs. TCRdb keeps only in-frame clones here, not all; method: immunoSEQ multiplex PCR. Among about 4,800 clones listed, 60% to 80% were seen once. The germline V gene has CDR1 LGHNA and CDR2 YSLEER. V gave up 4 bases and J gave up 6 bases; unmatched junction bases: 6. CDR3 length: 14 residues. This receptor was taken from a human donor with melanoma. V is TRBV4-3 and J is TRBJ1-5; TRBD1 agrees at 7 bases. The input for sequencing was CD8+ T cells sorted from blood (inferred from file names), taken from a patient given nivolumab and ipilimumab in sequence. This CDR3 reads CASSRNDRAQPQHF. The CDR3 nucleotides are TGCGCCAGCAGCCGCAACGACAGGGCTCAGCCCCAGCATTTT.